The clone carrying this T cell receptor (beta chain) was picked up a small number of times. Antigen unknown. Libraries for TCRalpha and TCRbeta carried sample barcodes and unique molecular identifiers via 5'RACE. TCRdb itself ran the 5' RACE reads through MiXCR, one entry per CDR3 protein. The sample holds 350,000 to 500,000 distinct CDR3 sequences, approximately 18% seen once. Germline-derived CDR1 and CDR2 are SGHRS and YFSETQ. Trimming took 2 bases from V and 3 from J; bases not matched to a gene: 4. The CDR3 totals 14 residues. The data originate from a study of T-cell memory formation after mild COVID-19. Whole-study findings and limits: Memory cells collected pre-infection included some clones that later responded, suggesting cross-reactive memory joined.

The chain carries TRBV5-1 and TRBJ2-7; 8 bases are shared with TRBD2. The sequence was obtained from a young man who had mild COVID-19 (a few samples of this study predate the infection). Cell type and time point are not known. Sequenced sample: PBMCs or a T cell subset sorted from them (not recorded which). The CDR3 DNA reads as TGCGCCAGCAGCTTTACCGGGACTAGCTACGAGCAGTACTTC. Amino acid sequence: CASSFTGTSYEQYF.